What follows are 32 T cell receptor beta chains derived from one specimen sequenced in a study of resident and recirculating memory T cells in vitiligo (dated by TCRdb to 2017 to 2018). Receptors were amplified or captured by the immunoSEQ multiplex PCR assay. In its TCRdb copy, this immuneACCESS table keeps in-frame sequences only and misses some clones. Where compared with another copy, unresolved V genes explain less than half of these, and the others have no known cause. The sample records fewer than 85,000 clones, around 90% of which are singletons. The ten top clones hold about 5% of the sample. The sequenced sample was blood. The source of these receptors is a male donor with vitiligo.

The chain combines TRBV27 with TRBJ1-5; D is uncertain. The CDR3 has 17 amino acids. Deletions cut 1 base from V and 0 bases from J, with 13 bases between. Germline V gene lookup returns CDR1 MNHEY and CDR2 SMNVEV (reference sequence). CDR3 nucleotide sequence: TGTGCCAGCAGTTTATGGGCAGCTCCTAATAGCAATCAGCCCCAGCATTTT. Translating it yields CASSLWAAPNSNQPQHF.

This sequence joins TRBV7-9 and TRBJ2-7; 14 bases map to TRBD2. Germline-derived CDR1 and CDR2 are SEHNR and FQNEAQ (reference sequence). With V trimmed by 3 bases and J by 2 bases, 12 bases remained unmatched. This CDR3 has 19 residues. The CDR3 here is CASSFPRRTSGRTTYEQYF. Written as DNA, the CDR3 is TGTGCCAGCAGCTTCCCCAGGCGGACTAGCGGGAGGACAACCTACGAGCAGTACTTC.

J is TRBJ2-7 and V is TRBV10-2, with TRBD2 matching over 12 bases. CDR1 is WSHSY, CDR2 SAAADI, per germline. V shed 3 bases, J shed 4 bases, and the junction held 4 bases outside the gene matches. There are 15 residues in the CDR3. The CDR3 spells CASSDGLAGPYEQYF. In nucleotides, the CDR3 is TGCGCCAGCAGTGACGGACTAGCGGGGCCGTACGAGCAGTACTTC.

A single count supports this clone. The chain combines TRBV28 with TRBJ2-2, with 8 bases identical to TRBD1. V shed 4 bases, J shed 1 base, and the junction held 5 bases outside the gene matches. Per the germline V gene, CDR1 is MDHEN and CDR2 is SYDVKM. The CDR3 is made up of 16 amino acids. The CDR3 reads CASSSMTGENTGELFF. The CDR3 coding sequence is TGTGCCAGCAGTTCAATGACAGGGGAGAACACCGGGGAGCTGTTTTTT.

The chain couples TRBV28 to TRBJ2-7, with TRBD2 matching 7 bases. Germline CDR1 is MDHEN and CDR2 is SYDVKM. The CDR3 covers 12 residues. The V gene end was trimmed by 5 bases and the J gene end by 6 bases; junction bases not matched to a gene: 4. CDR3: CASSQGGSEQYF. CDR3 DNA: TGTGCCAGCAGTCAGGGAGGGAGCGAGCAGTACTTC.

The chain couples TRBV28 to TRBJ1-3; no definite D call. The CDR3 runs to 14 residues. Germline loops: CDR1 MDHEN, CDR2 SYDVKM. Trimming took off 7 bases at V and 2 bases at J, with 12 bases between the two ends. CDR3 DNA: TGTGCCAGCACCTCCGAGGGCCCTGGAAACACCATATATTTT. It encodes CASTSEGPGNTIYF. The whole variable domain, filled in from reference TRBV28 and TRBJ1-3, reads DVKVTQSSRYLVKRTGEKVFLECVQDMDHENMFWYRQDPGLGLRLIYFSYDVKMKEKGDIPEGYSVSREKKERFSLILESASTNQTSMYLCASTSEGPGNTIYFGEGSWLTVV.

This chain connects TRBV4-3 to TRBJ2-4; TRBD1 agrees at 12 bases. The germline V gene encodes CDR1 LGHNA and CDR2 YSLEER. Trimming cost V 0 bases and J 0 bases; bases outside gene matches: 9. This CDR3 is 20 amino acids long. As DNA, the CDR3 is TGCGCCAGCAGCCAAGATTCGGGGACAGGGGGCCGGCTAGCCAAAAACATTCAGTACTTC. It specifies CASSQDSGTGGRLAKNIQYF.

V gene TRBV23-1 combines with J gene TRBJ1-1, with 7 bases that match TRBD1. TRBV23-1 is given ORF status, its function remaining uncertain. The CDR3 totals 14 residues. V lost 6 bases, J lost 5 bases, and 9 bases stayed unmatched. The CDR3 sequence is CASSEGARLTEAFF. In DNA form, the CDR3 reads TGCGCCAGCAGCGAGGGGGCGCGGTTGACTGAAGCTTTCTTT.

The chain has TRBV5-1 and TRBJ2-5; a weak D match, TRBD1 (6 bases). Trimming removed 3 bases from V and 4 bases from J, with 16 bases in between. Germline-derived CDR1 and CDR2 are SGHRS and YFSETQ. CDR3 size: 15 residues. The CDR3 reads CASSSWTDERETQYF. In DNA, the CDR3 is TGCGCCAGCAGCTCTTGGACAGATGAAAGAGAGACCCAGTACTTC.

On this clone: Other DNA sequences in the sample encode the same CDR3. The chain couples TRBV5-1 to TRBJ2-7; 8 bases are shared with TRBD1. The CDR3 covers 14 residues. Losses at the gene ends were 0 bases for V and 4 bases for J; bases not matched to a gene: 3. In germline, CDR1 is SGHRS, CDR2 YFSETQ. The CDR3: CASSLGQGPYEQYF. CDR3 DNA sequence: TGCGCCAGCAGCTTGGGACAGGGGCCGTACGAGCAGTACTTC.

This clone was seen just once. The chain employs TRBV12-5 and TRBJ2-1, with 11 bases matching TRBD2. This CDR3 has 16 residues. The ends lost 2 bases at V and 7 bases at J; junction bases unmatched: 7. Germline values: CDR1 LGHNT, CDR2 FRNRAP. The CDR3 protein is CASGLTSGSVLNEQFF. CDR3 DNA sequence: TGTGCTAGTGGTTTGACTAGCGGGAGCGTTTTGAATGAGCAGTTCTTC.

The V and J genes are TRBV19 and TRBJ1-5; maybe TRBD1 (6 bases). CDR1 and CDR2 from the germline V gene are LNHDA and SQIVND (reference sequence). The V gene lost 5 bases and the J gene lost 9 bases, with 23 bases spanning the gap. CDR3 length: 16 residues. CDR3 sequence reads: CASSSFEQGGSGPQHF. CDR3 in DNA: TGTGCCAGTAGTTCATTCGAACAGGGTGGGAGTGGGCCCCAGCATTTT. Variable domain in full (rest from reference TRBV19 and TRBJ1-5): DGGITQSPKYLFRKEGQNVTLSCEQNLNHDAMYWYRQDPGQGLRLIYYSQIVNDFQKGDIAEGYSVSREKKESFPLTVTSAQKNPTAFYLCASSSFEQGGSGPQHFGDGTRLSIL.

The J gene is TRBJ1-2, the V gene TRBV27; 7 bases align to TRBD1. Germline CDR1 is MNHEY and CDR2 is SMNVEV (reference sequence). The length of the CDR3 is 16 residues. Trimming took 6 bases from V and 5 from J; bases not matched to a gene: 15. CDR3 sequence reads: CASSPRGDPTPYGYTF. DNA of the CDR3: TGTGCCAGCAGCCCCAGGGGGGACCCCACTCCGTATGGCTACACCTTC.

V and J are TRBV6-5 and TRBJ2-7, with TRBD1 matching 9 bases. This CDR3 contains 14 residues. The germline CDR1 and CDR2 sequences are MNHEY and SVGAGI. Germline trimming cut 2 bases from V and 4 bases from J; bases unmatched to any gene: 3. In nucleotides, the CDR3 is TGTGCCAGCAGTTACGGGACAGGGAGGTACGAGCAGTACTTC. Its protein is CASSYGTGRYEQYF.

The gene calls are TRBV5-4 and TRBJ1-4, with TRBD1 matching 7 bases. V shed 4 bases, J shed 1 base, and the junction held 7 bases outside the gene matches. The CDR3 extends over 16 amino acids. From germline, CDR1 is SGHNT and CDR2 YYREEE (reference sequence). The DNA of the CDR3 is TGTGCCAGCAGCCGAGGACAGGACGAAACTAATGAAAAACTGTTTTTT. Translating it yields CASSRGQDETNEKLFF.

This chain joins TRBV19 and TRBJ2-7; TRBD2 matches at 9 bases. The CDR3 is 14 residues long. Trimming at V came to 7 bases and at J to 2 bases, leaving 6 bases not matched to a gene. CDR1 LNHDA and CDR2 SQIVND come from the germline V gene (reference sequence). The CDR3 region is CASTGTSSTYEQYF. The CDR3 DNA follows: TGTGCCAGTACCGGGACTAGCTCAACCTACGAGCAGTACTTC.

This sequence joins TRBV4-1 and TRBJ2-3, with TRBD2 matching over 13 bases. In germline, CDR1 is MGHRA, CDR2 YSYEKL. With 2 bases clipped from V and 6 bases from J, the junction kept 11 bases outside the gene matches. The CDR3 is 18 amino acids. CDR3 protein: CASSQSLGLAGVEDTQYF. CDR3 nucleotide sequence: TGCGCCAGCAGCCAATCTCTCGGACTAGCGGGGGTGGAGGATACGCAGTATTTT.

The chain joins TRBV7-9 to TRBJ2-5; no firm D call. This CDR3 is 14 amino acids long. Trimming removed 6 bases from V and 3 bases from J, with 14 bases in between. CDR1 is SEHNR, CDR2 FQNEAQ, per germline (reference sequence). CDR3 nucleotides: TGTGCCAGCAGTCCCTACGGAGTGGAAGAGACCCAGTACTTC. This codes for CASSPYGVEETQYF. The complete variable domain, with remaining parts taken from reference TRBV7-9 and TRBJ2-5, reads DTGVSQNPRHKITKRGQNVTFRCDPISEHNRLYWYRQTLGQGPEFLTYFQNEAQLEKSRLLSDRFSAERPKGSFSTLEIQRTEQGDSAMYLCASSPYGVEETQYFGPGTRLLVL.

The chain links TRBV27 to TRBJ1-2; TRBD1 matches at 10 bases. The CDR3 loop spans 14 amino acids. Trimming cost V 6 bases and J 6 bases; bases outside gene matches: 7. Per the germline V gene, CDR1 is MNHEY and CDR2 is SMNVEV (reference sequence). The CDR3, as DNA: TGTGCCAGCAGCCGAGGACAGGGGGTCAATGGCTACACCTTC. It codes for CASSRGQGVNGYTF.

This sequence joins TRBV2 and TRBJ2-5; the D is unclear. This CDR3 comprises 10 residues. CDR1 SNHLY and CDR2 FYNNEI come from the germline V gene. The V end lost 8 bases, the J end lost 4 bases, and 5 bases lay between the germline ends. CDR3 in DNA: TGTGCCAGCCGGAGAGAGACCCAGTACTTC. Translation: CASRRETQYF. The complete variable domain, with remaining parts taken from reference TRBV2 and TRBJ2-5, reads EPEVTQTPSHQVTQMGQEVILRCVPISNHLYFYWYRQILGQKVEFLVSFYNNEISEKSEIFDDQFSVERPDGSNFTLKIRSTKLEDSAMYFCASRRETQYFGPGTRLLVL.

The rearrangement uses TRBV5-1 and TRBJ2-3, with 9 bases lining up with TRBD2. The CDR3 totals 14 residues. Germline V gives CDR1 SGHRS, CDR2 YFSETQ. The junction had 2 bases not matched to a gene; V was cut back by 5 bases and J by 1 base. The CDR3 spells CASSVAGGTDTQYF. As DNA, the CDR3 is TGCGCCAGCAGTGTAGCGGGGGGCACAGATACGCAGTATTTT. Looking up the rest from reference TRBV5-1 and TRBJ2-3 gives the full variable domain: KAGVTQTPRYLIKTRGQQVTLSCSPISGHRSVSWYQQTPGQGLQFLFEYFSETQRNKGNFPGRFSGRQFSNSRSEMNVSTLELGDSALYLCASSVAGGTDTQYFGPGTRLTVL.

The J gene is TRBJ1-6, the V gene TRBV12-5, with 8 bases fitting TRBD1. V was clipped by 6 bases and J by 5 bases; unmatched bases: 15. The CDR3 totals 18 residues. The germline gives CDR1 LGHNT, CDR2 FRNRAP. CDR3 sequence reads: CASGWTGWVVSDNSPLHF. The CDR3 region has the DNA TGTGCTAGTGGCTGGACAGGGTGGGTTGTGTCGGATAATTCACCCCTCCACTTT. The full variable domain, completed using reference TRBV12-5 and TRBJ1-6, is DARVTQTPRHKVTEMGQEVTMRCQPILGHNTVFWYRQTMMQGLELLAYFRNRAPLDDSGMPKDRFSAEMPDATLATLKIQPSEPRDSAVYFCASGWTGWVVSDNSPLHFGNGTRLTVT.

V gene TRBV30 combines with J gene TRBJ1-3; tentatively, D is TRBD1 (5 bases). Trimming stripped 1 base from V and 0 bases from J, with 10 bases between. Germline V CDR1 and CDR2: GTSNPN, SVGIG (reference sequence). The CDR3 spans 15 residues. The CDR3 reads CAWSGGLSSGNTIYF. In DNA form, the CDR3 reads TGTGCCTGGAGTGGGGGACTGAGCTCTGGAAACACCATATATTTT.

V gene TRBV2 combines with J gene TRBJ2-3; 12 positions agree with TRBD2. The junction had 4 bases not matched to a gene; V was cut back by 4 bases and J by 5 bases. The CDR3 totals 15 residues. From germline, CDR1 is SNHLY and CDR2 FYNNEI. The CDR3 is CASSVLTSGRDTQYF. CDR3 nucleotide sequence: TGTGCCAGCAGTGTACTGACTAGCGGGAGAGATACGCAGTATTTT.

The J gene is TRBJ1-4, the V gene TRBV7-2, with D possibly TRBD1 on 5 matching bases. Germline V lookup: CDR1 SGHTA, CDR2 FQGNSA. CDR3 size: 15 residues. V lost 2 bases, J lost 2 bases, and 9 bases lay in between. CDR3 loop: CASSLRGVTNEKLFF. The CDR3 DNA is TGTGCCAGCAGCTTACGGGGGGTCACTAATGAAAAACTGTTTTTT.

This chain connects TRBV27 to TRBJ2-1; 11 bases map to TRBD2. There are 17 residues in the CDR3. Per the germline V gene, CDR1 is MNHEY and CDR2 is SMNVEV (reference sequence). V trimming: 3 bases; J trimming: 6 bases; junction bases outside the gene matches: 10. As DNA, the CDR3 is TGTGCCAGCAGTTTGTTGCTAGCGGGAGGCCTCTCCAATGAGCAGTTCTTC. Translating it yields CASSLLLAGGLSNEQFF.

The chain uses TRBV18 and TRBJ2-2; possible D gene TRBD2, 6 bases. The V end was cut by 1 base, the J end by 0 bases, with 18 bases between. The CDR3 length is 19 residues. Germline values: CDR1 KGHSH, CDR2 LQKENI. CDR3 sequence reads: CASSPRAGLTRANTGELFF. CDR3 DNA: TGTGCCAGCTCACCACGAGCAGGTCTGACTAGGGCGAACACCGGGGAGCTGTTTTTT.

This clone was seen only once. This rearrangement joins TRBV19 to TRBJ1-5; possible D gene TRBD1, 5 bases. The ends were cut back, 3 bases at V and 0 bases at J, with 12 bases in the middle. Germline V gene sequence: CDR1 LNHDA, CDR2 SQIVND (reference sequence). This CDR3 region has 16 residues. This CDR3 is CASSIGADLSNQPQHF. DNA for the CDR3: TGTGCCAGTAGTATTGGGGCAGACCTTAGCAATCAGCCCCAGCATTTT.

This chain connects TRBV11-3 to TRBJ2-5; the match to TRBD1 covers 7 bases. V shed 9 bases and J 3 bases; nucleotides not matched to a gene: 4. This CDR3 is 12 amino acids long. Per the germline V gene, CDR1 is SGHNT and CDR2 is YENEEA. CDR3 sequence: CARNRGKETQYF. As DNA, the CDR3 is TGTGCCAGAAACAGGGGCAAAGAGACCCAGTACTTC.

The chain recombines TRBV5-5 with TRBJ1-1, with 7 bases identical to TRBD1. Unmatched junction bases numbered 7, after V lost 7 bases and J lost 1 base. Germline CDR1 reads SGHKS; CDR2 reads YYEKEE (reference sequence). The CDR3 has 14 amino acids. The CDR3 spells CASGPAGGNTEAFF. The CDR3 nucleotides read TGTGCCAGCGGGCCGGCAGGGGGGAACACTGAAGCTTTCTTT.

The CDR3 DNA follows: TGTGCCAGCAGCCCAAACACCGGGGAGCTGTTTTTT. Encoded protein: CASSPNTGELFF. The chain couples TRBV9 to TRBJ2-2; no clear D. The CDR3 spans 12 residues. CDR1 is SGDLS, CDR2 YYNGEE, per germline. Trimming removed 4 bases at V and 2 bases at J, with 3 bases between.

CDR3 in amino acids: CASTPEGRLAGKKLFF. The CDR3 DNA is TGTGCCAGCACCCCCGAGGGTCGGTTGGCGGGGAAAAAACTGTTTTTT. The chain joins TRBV28 to TRBJ1-4, with D unresolved. The CDR3 consists of 16 residues. Germline assignment: CDR1 MDHEN and CDR2 SYDVKM. With 7 bases removed from V and 9 bases from J, the gap between germline ends came to 24 bases.